This T cell receptor beta chain derives from a study of OX40 agonist ivuxolimab in advanced cancers. Study at large: The dose-escalation cohort was over 65% male, with a mean age of 60 years, ranging roughly 23 to 90.

Trimming removed 2 bases from V and 5 bases from J, with 16 bases in between. Germline-derived CDR1 and CDR2 are ENHRY and SYGVKD. This CDR3 is 16 amino acids long. Assay: immunoSEQ multiplex PCR; the TCRdb copy retains only in-frame clones and omits some. Found here are tens of thousands of clones, just under 75% of them singletons; the top ten hold roughly 18%. This TCR was recovered from an adult with an advanced solid tumor such as melanoma, head and neck, liver or kidney cancer. V and J are TRBV10-3 and TRBJ2-1, with D tentatively TRBD1 or TRBD2 (5 bases each). The sequencing used CD4+ or CD8+ T cells sorted from blood, collected in a trial of the OX40 agonist ivuxolimab. In DNA, the CDR3 is TGTGCCATCAGTGAGCCCCTTTTGGGGGTAGACAATGAGCAGTTCTTC. This sequence encodes CAISEPLLGVDNEQFF.